This record looks at one T cell receptor (beta chain) sequence and its context. Clones were read by immunoSEQ multiplex PCR, and TCRdb kept only the in-frame ones, dropping some. The sample includes just under 550,000 clones, 78% seen only once; the top ten take about 0.013%. CDR1 is MGHRA, CDR2 YSYEKL, per germline. J lost 13 bases, V lost 1 base, and 3 bases had no gene match. This CDR3 is built from 13 residues. This record belongs to a study of shared T cell receptors in the human thymus. The same data also went into a second study, on human thymus T cells. That work contributes: What appeared biased in thymic and blood repertoires was the usage of V and J genes.

The rearrangement joins TRBV4-1 to TRBJ2-1; 11 bases are shared with TRBD2. What was sequenced was thymocytes. The origin of this receptor is a boy younger than two with a congenital heart defect. The CDR3 spells CASSQGTSGHQFF. DNA for the CDR3: TGCGCCAGCAGCCAAGGGACTAGCGGGCATCAGTTCTTC.